This TCR beta chain derives from a study of blood T cell repertoires in COVID-19. Turning to the study itself: Both acute and convalescent COVID-19 samples were obtained from the United States, Italy and Spain. From T cells, B-cell-depleted T cells, or PBMCs came the material, which was cDNA or gDNA.

Original processing methods: Researchers report that nucleated cell counts were estimated from reference gene primer amplification. Here immunoSEQ multiplex PCR was the method, and the copy in TCRdb shows in-frame clones only, minus some. V, J and clone size reflect that table, while D and trimming were determined from the DNA. This table has about 49,000 clones, approximately 87% appearing once. One Seattle source followed patients from active infection through their disease course. V shed 3 bases and J 4 bases; nucleotides not matched to a gene: 10. In germline, CDR1 is SGHTS, CDR2 YDEGEE. The CDR3 runs 17 residues.

The TCR was taken from a woman aged 80 or older with COVID-19, enrolled during active disease. The sequenced sample was peripheral blood. The V and J genes are TRBV5-8 and TRBJ1-6, with 7 bases fitting TRBD1. The CDR3 here is CASSSIWTRGYNSPLHF. CDR3 coding DNA: TGTGCCAGCAGCTCCATTTGGACCAGGGGGTATAATTCACCCCTCCACTTT. The full variable domain, its missing parts supplied by reference TRBV5-8 and TRBJ1-6, is EAGVTQSPTHLIKTRGQQATLRCSPISGHTSVYWYQQALGLGLQFLLWYDEGEERNRGNFPPRFSGRQFPNYSSELNVNALELEDSALYLCASSSIWTRGYNSPLHFGNGTRLTVT.